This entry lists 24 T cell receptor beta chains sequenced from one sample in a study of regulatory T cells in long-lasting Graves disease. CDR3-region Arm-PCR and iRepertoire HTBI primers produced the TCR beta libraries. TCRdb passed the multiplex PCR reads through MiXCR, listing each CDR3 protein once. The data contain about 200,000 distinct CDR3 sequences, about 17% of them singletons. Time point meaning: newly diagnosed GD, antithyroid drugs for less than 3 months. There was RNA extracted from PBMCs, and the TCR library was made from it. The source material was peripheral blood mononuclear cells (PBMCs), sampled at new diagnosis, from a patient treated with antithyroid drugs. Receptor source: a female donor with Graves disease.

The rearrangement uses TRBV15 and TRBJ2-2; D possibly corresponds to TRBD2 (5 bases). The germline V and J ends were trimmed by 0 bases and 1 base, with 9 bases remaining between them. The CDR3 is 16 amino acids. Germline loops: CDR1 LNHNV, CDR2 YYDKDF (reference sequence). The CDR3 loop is CATSREDAGNTGELFF. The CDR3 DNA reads TGTGCCACCAGCAGAGAAGATGCGGGGAACACCGGGGAGCTGTTTTTT.

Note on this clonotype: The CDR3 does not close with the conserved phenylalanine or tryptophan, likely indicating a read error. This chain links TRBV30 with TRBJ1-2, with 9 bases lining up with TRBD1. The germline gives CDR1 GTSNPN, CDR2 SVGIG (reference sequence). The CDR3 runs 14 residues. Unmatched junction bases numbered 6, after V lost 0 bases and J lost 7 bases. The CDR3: CAWSVGQGLSGYTL. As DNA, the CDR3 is TGTGCCTGGAGTGTAGGACAGGGGTTAAGTGGCTACACCCTC.

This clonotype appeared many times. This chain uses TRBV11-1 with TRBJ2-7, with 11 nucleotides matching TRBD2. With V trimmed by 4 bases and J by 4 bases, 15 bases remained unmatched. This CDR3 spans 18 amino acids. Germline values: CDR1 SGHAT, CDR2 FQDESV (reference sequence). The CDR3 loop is CASSSRVSLAGASYEQYF. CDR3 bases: TGTGCCAGCAGCTCCAGGGTTTCACTAGCGGGAGCGTCGTACGAGCAGTACTTC.

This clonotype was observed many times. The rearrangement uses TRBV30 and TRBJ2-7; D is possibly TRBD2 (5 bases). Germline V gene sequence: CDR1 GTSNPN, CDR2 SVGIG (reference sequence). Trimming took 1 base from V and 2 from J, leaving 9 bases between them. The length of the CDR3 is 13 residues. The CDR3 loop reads CAWSGWRAYEQYF. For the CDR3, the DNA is TGTGCCTGGAGTGGATGGCGGGCCTACGAGCAGTACTTC.

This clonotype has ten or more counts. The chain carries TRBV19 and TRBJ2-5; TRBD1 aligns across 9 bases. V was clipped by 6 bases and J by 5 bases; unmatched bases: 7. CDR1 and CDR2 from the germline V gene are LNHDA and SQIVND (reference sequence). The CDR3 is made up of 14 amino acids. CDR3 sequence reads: CASRDTGGSETQYF. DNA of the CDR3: TGTGCCAGTAGAGATACAGGGGGCTCGGAGACCCAGTACTTC. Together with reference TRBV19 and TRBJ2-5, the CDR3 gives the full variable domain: DGGITQSPKYLFRKEGQNVTLSCEQNLNHDAMYWYRQDPGQGLRLIYYSQIVNDFQKGDIAEGYSVSREKKESFPLTVTSAQKNPTAFYLCASRDTGGSETQYFGPGTRLLVL.

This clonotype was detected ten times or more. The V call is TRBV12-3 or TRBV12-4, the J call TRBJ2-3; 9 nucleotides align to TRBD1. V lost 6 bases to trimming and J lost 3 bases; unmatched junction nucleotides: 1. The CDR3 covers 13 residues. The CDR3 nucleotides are TGTGCCAGCAGCGACAGGGGGACAGATACGCAGTATTTT. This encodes CASSDRGTDTQYF.

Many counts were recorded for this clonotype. The CDR3 DNA reads TGTGCCAGCAGTTTACATGGGACTACGGGCTACAATGAGCAGTTCTTC. Amino acids: CASSLHGTTGYNEQFF. The chain combines TRBV12-3 or TRBV12-4 with TRBJ2-1, with TRBD2 matching over 7 bases. V shed 2 bases, J shed 3 bases, and the junction held 7 bases outside the gene matches. The CDR3 runs to 16 residues.

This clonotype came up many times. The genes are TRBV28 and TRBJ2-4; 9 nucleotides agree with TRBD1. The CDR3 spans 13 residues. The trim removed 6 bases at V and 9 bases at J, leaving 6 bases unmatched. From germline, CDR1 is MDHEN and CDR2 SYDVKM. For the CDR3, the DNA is TGTGCCAGCAGCCACAGGGGGCGAGTCATTCAGTACTTC. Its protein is CASSHRGRVIQYF.

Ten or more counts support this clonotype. The CDR3 sequence: CAWSATATNEKLFF. Written as DNA, the CDR3 is TGTGCCTGGAGTGCGACAGCAACTAATGAAAAACTGTTTTTT. The chain recombines TRBV30 with TRBJ1-4, with D possibly matching TRBD1 (5 bases). The CDR3 is made up of 14 amino acids. Deletions cut 1 base from V and 0 bases from J, with 6 bases between. CDR1 and CDR2 (germline): GTSNPN, SVGIG (reference sequence). Using reference TRBV30 and TRBJ1-4 for the parts outside the CDR3, the full variable domain is SQTIHQWPATLVQPVGSPLSLECTVEGTSNPNLYWYRQAAGRGLQLLFYSVGIGQISSEVPQNLSASRPQDRQFILSSKKLLLSDSGFYLCAWSATATNEKLFFGSGTQLSVL.

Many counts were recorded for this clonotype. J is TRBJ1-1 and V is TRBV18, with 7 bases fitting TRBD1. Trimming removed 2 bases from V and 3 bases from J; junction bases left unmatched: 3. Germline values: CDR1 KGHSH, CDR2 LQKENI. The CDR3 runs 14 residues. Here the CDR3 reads CASSPGTEYTEAFF. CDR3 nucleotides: TGTGCCAGCTCACCAGGGACAGAGTACACTGAAGCTTTCTTT.

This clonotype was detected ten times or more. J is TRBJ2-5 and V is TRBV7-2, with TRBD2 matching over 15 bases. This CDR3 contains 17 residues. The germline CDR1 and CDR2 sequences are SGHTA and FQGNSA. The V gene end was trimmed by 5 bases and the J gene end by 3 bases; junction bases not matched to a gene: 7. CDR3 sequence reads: CASSRGGLAGGEETQYF. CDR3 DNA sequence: TGTGCCAGCAGCAGGGGGGGACTAGCGGGAGGAGAAGAGACCCAGTACTTC.

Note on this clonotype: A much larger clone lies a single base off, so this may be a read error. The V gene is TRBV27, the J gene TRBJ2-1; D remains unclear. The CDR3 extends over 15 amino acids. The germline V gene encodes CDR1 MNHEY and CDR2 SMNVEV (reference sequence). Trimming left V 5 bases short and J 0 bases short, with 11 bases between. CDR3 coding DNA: TGTGCCAGCAGTGTCGGTCCCCCCTCCTACAATGAGCAGTTCTTC. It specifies CASSVGPPSYNEQFF.

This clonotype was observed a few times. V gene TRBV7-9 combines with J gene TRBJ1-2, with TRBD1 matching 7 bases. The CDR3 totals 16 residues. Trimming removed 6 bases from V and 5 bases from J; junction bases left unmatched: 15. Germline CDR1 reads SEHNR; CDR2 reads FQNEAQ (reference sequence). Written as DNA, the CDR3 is TGTGCCAGCAGTGCTCCGGACAGGAGGACGTTATATGGCTACACCTTC. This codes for CASSAPDRRTLYGYTF.

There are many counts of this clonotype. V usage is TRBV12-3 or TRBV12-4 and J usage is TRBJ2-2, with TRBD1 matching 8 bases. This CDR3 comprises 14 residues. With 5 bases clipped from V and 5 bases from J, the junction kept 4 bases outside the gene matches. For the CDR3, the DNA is TGTGCCAGCAGTGCTACAGGGGGAACCGGGGAGCTGTTTTTT. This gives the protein CASSATGGTGELFF.

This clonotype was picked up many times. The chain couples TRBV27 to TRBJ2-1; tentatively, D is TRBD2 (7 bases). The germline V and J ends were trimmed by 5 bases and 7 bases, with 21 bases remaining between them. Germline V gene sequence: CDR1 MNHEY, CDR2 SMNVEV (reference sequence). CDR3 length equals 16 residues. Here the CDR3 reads CASSRARGRERNEQFF. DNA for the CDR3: TGTGCCAGCAGTAGGGCTAGGGGGAGGGAAAGGAATGAGCAGTTCTTC.

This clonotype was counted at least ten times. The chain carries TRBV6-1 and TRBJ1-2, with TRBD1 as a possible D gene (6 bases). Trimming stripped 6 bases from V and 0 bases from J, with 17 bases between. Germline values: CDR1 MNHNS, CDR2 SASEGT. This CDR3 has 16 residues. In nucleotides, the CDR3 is TGTGCCAGCAGGGCAAACTACAGGGCTTCTAACTATGGCTACACCTTC. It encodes CASRANYRASNYGYTF.

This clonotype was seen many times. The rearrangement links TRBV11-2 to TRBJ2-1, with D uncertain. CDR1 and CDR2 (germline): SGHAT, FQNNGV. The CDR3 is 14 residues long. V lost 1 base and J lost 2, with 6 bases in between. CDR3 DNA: TGTGCCAGCAGCTTAGGGGGTGCCTACAATGAGCAGTTCTTC. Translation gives CASSLGGAYNEQFF.

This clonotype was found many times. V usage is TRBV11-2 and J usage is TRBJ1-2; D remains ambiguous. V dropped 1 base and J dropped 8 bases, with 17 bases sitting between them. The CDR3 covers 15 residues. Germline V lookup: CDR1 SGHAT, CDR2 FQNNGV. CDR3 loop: CASSLGGWTAEGYTF. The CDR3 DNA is TGTGCCAGCAGCTTAGGGGGTTGGACCGCCGAAGGCTACACCTTC.

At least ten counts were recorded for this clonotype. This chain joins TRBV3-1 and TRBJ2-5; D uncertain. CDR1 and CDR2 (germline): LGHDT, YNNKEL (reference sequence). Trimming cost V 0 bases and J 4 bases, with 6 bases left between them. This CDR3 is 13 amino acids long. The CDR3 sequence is CASSQDSAETQYF. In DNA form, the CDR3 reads TGTGCCAGCAGCCAAGACTCGGCAGAGACCCAGTACTTC.

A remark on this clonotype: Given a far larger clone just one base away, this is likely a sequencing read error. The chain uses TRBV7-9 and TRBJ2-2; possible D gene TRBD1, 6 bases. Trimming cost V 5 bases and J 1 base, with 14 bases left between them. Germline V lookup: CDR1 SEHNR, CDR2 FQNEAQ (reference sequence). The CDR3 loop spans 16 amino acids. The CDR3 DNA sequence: TGTGCCAGCAGCGGCACCGGGACAAAGAACACCGGGGAGCTGTTTTTT. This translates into CASSGTGTKNTGELFF.

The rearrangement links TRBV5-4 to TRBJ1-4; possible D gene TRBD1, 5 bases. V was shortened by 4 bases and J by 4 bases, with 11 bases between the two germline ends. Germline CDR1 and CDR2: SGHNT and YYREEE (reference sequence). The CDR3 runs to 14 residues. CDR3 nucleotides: TGTGCCAGCAGCGTGGGACTCTATAATGAAAAACTGTTTTTT. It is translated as CASSVGLYNEKLFF.

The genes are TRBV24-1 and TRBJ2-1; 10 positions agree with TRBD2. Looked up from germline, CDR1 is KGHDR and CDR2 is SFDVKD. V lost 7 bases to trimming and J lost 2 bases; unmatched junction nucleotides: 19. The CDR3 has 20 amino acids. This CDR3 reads CATSPPGTSVPIGTYNEQFF. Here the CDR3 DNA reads TGTGCCACCAGCCCACCGGGGACTAGCGTCCCCATTGGTACCTACAATGAGCAGTTCTTC.

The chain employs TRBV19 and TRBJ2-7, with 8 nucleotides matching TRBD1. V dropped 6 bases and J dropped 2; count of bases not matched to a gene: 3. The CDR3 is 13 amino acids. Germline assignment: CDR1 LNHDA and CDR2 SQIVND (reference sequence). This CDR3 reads CASRDRVTYEQYF. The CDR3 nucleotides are TGTGCCAGTAGGGACAGGGTAACCTACGAGCAGTACTTC.

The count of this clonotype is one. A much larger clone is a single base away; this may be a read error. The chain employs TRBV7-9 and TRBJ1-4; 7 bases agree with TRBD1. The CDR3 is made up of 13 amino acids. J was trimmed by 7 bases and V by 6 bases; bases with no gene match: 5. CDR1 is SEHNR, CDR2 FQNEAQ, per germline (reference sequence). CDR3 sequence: CASRLDRPEKLFF. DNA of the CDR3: TGTGCCAGCAGACTGGACAGGCCTGAAAAACTGTTTTTT. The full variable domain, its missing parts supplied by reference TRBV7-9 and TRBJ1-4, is DTGVSQNPRHKITKRGQNVTFRCDPISEHNRLYWYRQTLGQGPEFLTYFQNEAQLEKSRLLSDRFSAERPKGSFSTLEIQRTEQGDSAMYLCASRLDRPEKLFFGSGTQLSVL.